Each of the 30 T cell receptor beta chains below was sequenced from the same sample in a study of cytomegalovirus exposure and HLA in healthy donors. The repertoire was sequenced with immunoSEQ multiplex PCR; TCRdb's copy has only in-frame clones and lacks some. The sample carries about 220,000 clones, almost 90% recorded once. The sequencing input was PBMCs. These receptors originate from a woman under 30 in good health and CMV-seronegative.

The chain links TRBV13 to TRBJ2-3; 9 bases align to TRBD1. CDR3 length: 15 residues. Germline values: CDR1 PRHDT, CDR2 FYEKMQ (reference sequence). J lost 4 bases, V lost 0 bases, and 2 bases had no gene match. The CDR3 nucleotides read TGTGCCAGCAGCTTAGGGGGACAGGGCTCAGATACGCAGTATTTT. Translation: CASSLGGQGSDTQYF.

V and J are TRBV5-6 and TRBJ2-1; 12 bases agree with TRBD2. CDR1 SGHDT and CDR2 YYEEEE come from the germline V gene. V was pared by 4 bases and J by 9 bases, with 8 bases of the junction left unmatched. This CDR3 is built from 15 residues. The CDR3 here is CASSGRTSGNFEQFF. The DNA of the CDR3 is TGTGCCAGCAGCGGTCGGACTAGCGGGAATTTTGAGCAGTTCTTC.

The V and J genes are TRBV7-4 and TRBJ2-7; 7 bases fit TRBD1. J gave up 6 bases and V 5 bases, and 10 bases lay outside the gene matches. CDR1 is SGHVT, CDR2 SQSDAQ, per germline. The CDR3 sequence is 14 residues long. The CDR3 protein is CASSQRQGSLEQYF. CDR3 sequence (DNA): TGTGCCAGCAGCCAACGACAGGGATCCCTCGAGCAGTACTTC.

The gene calls are TRBV7-2 and TRBJ2-1, with D maybe TRBD2 (7 bases). This CDR3 contains 15 residues. With 10 bases removed from V and 4 bases from J, the gap between germline ends came to 20 bases. The germline V gene encodes CDR1 SGHTA and CDR2 FQGNSA. Here the CDR3 reads CATPRRGGSYNEQFF. As DNA, the CDR3 is TGTGCCACGCCGAGGAGGGGGGGAAGTTACAATGAGCAGTTCTTC.

The genes are TRBV19 and TRBJ2-3, with no clear D. The CDR3 extends over 12 amino acids. Germline loops: CDR1 LNHDA, CDR2 SQIVND (reference sequence). The CDR3 DNA follows: TGTGCGAGCCGAGGAGAGGCAGATACGCAGTATTTT. This codes for CASRGEADTQYF.

The V gene is TRBV11-2, the J gene TRBJ2-7, with 7 bases fitting TRBD1. This CDR3 spans 14 amino acids. Germline V CDR1 and CDR2: SGHAT, FQNNGV. V was clipped by 3 bases and J by 3 bases; unmatched bases: 5. This CDR3 reads CASSFRQGHYEQYF. CDR3 nucleotide sequence: TGTGCCAGCAGCTTTCGACAGGGACACTACGAGCAGTACTTC.

In nucleotides, the CDR3 is TGTGCCAGCAGCTTAGATTCAGGGGAAGCTTTCTTT. It translates to CASSLDSGEAFF. The chain couples TRBV11-2 to TRBJ1-1; the D gene is possibly TRBD1 (5 bases). The germline V gene has CDR1 SGHAT and CDR2 FQNNGV. Trimming took 0 bases from V and 8 from J, leaving 7 bases between them. The CDR3 contains 12 residues.

The genes are TRBV6-5 and TRBJ2-7; weak D call: TRBD2 (6 bases). Germline lookup yields CDR1 MNHEY and CDR2 SVGAGI. Trimming shortened V by 3 bases and J by 0 bases, and 12 bases separated the two germline ends. This CDR3 has 15 residues. Written as DNA, the CDR3 is TGTGCCAGCAGTTATTCGACTAGTAGCTCCTACGAGCAGTACTTC. Translating it yields CASSYSTSSSYEQYF.

V is TRBV5-1 and J is TRBJ2-7; 10 positions match TRBD2. The CDR3 runs to 16 residues. J was trimmed by 1 base and V by 4 bases; bases with no gene match: 8. CDR1 is SGHRS and CDR2 is YFSETQ in the germline V gene. This CDR3 reads CASSPDGLAVSYEQYF. CDR3 in DNA: TGCGCCAGCAGCCCGGACGGACTAGCGGTTTCCTACGAGCAGTACTTC.

V is TRBV7-9 and J is TRBJ2-1; 7 bases fit TRBD2. After removal of 5 bases from V and 0 bases from J, the junction contained 7 bases not matched to a gene. Germline-derived CDR1 and CDR2 are SEHNR and FQNEAQ (reference sequence). CDR3 size: 16 residues. Here the CDR3 DNA reads TGTGCCAGCAGCCTAAAGCGCGGGAGCTCCTACAATGAGCAGTTCTTC. This gives the protein CASSLKRGSSYNEQFF.

The DNA for the CDR3 is TGTGCCAGCACCAATAATGAAAAACTGTTTTTT. Amino acid sequence: CASTNNEKLFF. The chain uses TRBV6-1 and TRBJ1-4; D unclear. Germline CDR1 is MNHNS and CDR2 is SASEGT. The V gene lost 7 bases and the J gene lost 4 bases, with 4 bases spanning the gap. CDR3 size: 11 residues.

The genes are TRBV5-1 and TRBJ1-2; 9 nucleotides line up with TRBD1. Looked up from germline, CDR1 is SGHRS and CDR2 is YFSETQ. Trimming took 4 bases from V and 8 from J; bases not matched to a gene: 12. The CDR3 contains 15 residues. CDR3 residues: CASSASGTGPRGYTF. The CDR3 DNA reads TGCGCCAGCAGCGCGTCCGGGACAGGGCCAAGAGGCTACACCTTC.

This clone has just one count. The CDR3 bases are TGCGCCAGCAGCCTACGCCTACCGCCGAACACAGATACGCAGTATTTT. It codes for CASSLRLPPNTDTQYF. V is TRBV5-1 and J is TRBJ2-3, with no clear D. Deletions cut 4 bases from V and 2 bases from J, with 17 bases between. The CDR3 covers 16 residues. Germline V lookup: CDR1 SGHRS, CDR2 YFSETQ.

The chain employs TRBV4-1 and TRBJ2-7, with 7 bases aligning to TRBD2. V lost 1 base and J lost 4; bases outside the gene matches: 10. This CDR3 contains 16 residues. CDR1 and CDR2 (germline): MGHRA, YSYEKL. The CDR3 bases are TGCGCCAGCAGCCAAGTAGAAGCGGGAAGTCAATACGAGCAGTACTTC. The encoded protein is CASSQVEAGSQYEQYF.

The chain combines TRBV19 with TRBJ2-1; the D gene is possibly TRBD2 (5 bases). Germline V gene sequence: CDR1 LNHDA, CDR2 SQIVND (reference sequence). The CDR3 has 15 amino acids. The V end lost 1 base, the J end lost 3 bases, and 10 bases lay between the germline ends. The CDR3 DNA is TGTGCCAGTAGTATAGCCAGCGGCCACTACAATGAGCAGTTCTTC. Translated, it gives CASSIASGHYNEQFF.

The DNA of the CDR3 is TGTGCCAGCAGCAATGGAGGGGACAATCAGCCCCAGCATTTT. Amino acids: CASSNGGDNQPQHF. The chain joins TRBV21-1 to TRBJ1-5. TRBV21-1 is a known pseudogene. The CDR3 has 14 residues.

This chain uses TRBV7-9 with TRBJ2-7; D possibly corresponds to TRBD1 (5 bases). From germline, CDR1 is SEHNR and CDR2 FQNEAQ (reference sequence). Trimming removed 5 bases at V and 2 bases at J, with 16 bases between. The CDR3 is 15 amino acids. The CDR3 DNA reads as TGTGCCAGCAGCCATGGACACGAAACAACCTACGAGCAGTACTTC. It encodes CASSHGHETTYEQYF.

In regard to this clone: Other DNA sequences in the sample encode the same CDR3. This chain links TRBV6-5 with TRBJ1-2; 7 bases are a match to TRBD1. Germline V gene lookup returns CDR1 MNHEY and CDR2 SVGAGI. V dropped 5 bases and J dropped 3; count of bases not matched to a gene: 3. CDR3 size: 13 residues. The CDR3 reads CASSRDRDYGYTF. DNA for the CDR3: TGTGCCAGCAGTCGGGACAGAGACTATGGCTACACCTTC.

J is TRBJ2-3 and V is TRBV11-2, with TRBD1 matching 8 bases. This CDR3 is built from 14 residues. Germline assignment: CDR1 SGHAT and CDR2 FQNNGV. V trimming: 6 bases; J trimming: 4 bases; junction bases outside the gene matches: 6. CDR3: CASRYQTGADTQYF. DNA for the CDR3: TGTGCCAGCAGGTATCAGACAGGGGCAGATACGCAGTATTTT.

This rearrangement joins TRBV7-2 to TRBJ2-5; weak D call: TRBD1 (5 bases). V was cut by 4 bases and J by 7 bases, with 13 bases left in between. Germline CDR1 SGHTA, CDR2 FQGNSA. The CDR3 loop spans 13 amino acids. The CDR3: CASSSQGSGTQYF. The CDR3, as DNA: TGTGCCAGCAGCTCCCAGGGATCCGGGACCCAGTACTTC.

This clone was detected once. CDR3 residues: CASSTSTSGANVLTF. Here the CDR3 DNA reads TGTGCCAGCAGCACTTCCACGTCTGGGGCCAACGTCCTGACTTTC. This sequence joins TRBV9 and TRBJ2-6; D remains unclear. This CDR3 comprises 15 residues. Deletions cut 4 bases from V and 1 base from J, with 9 bases between. CDR1 and CDR2 from the germline V gene are SGDLS and YYNGEE.

This clone showed up just once. This chain joins TRBV7-6 and TRBJ2-7; 10 nucleotides align to TRBD2. Losses at the gene ends were 5 bases for V and 2 bases for J; bases not matched to a gene: 6. Germline assignment: CDR1 SGHVS and CDR2 FNYEAQ. This CDR3 contains 15 residues. The CDR3 region has the DNA TGTGCCAGCAGCCTTACTAGCGGGGCAACCTACGAGCAGTACTTC. Translated: CASSLTSGATYEQYF.

V is TRBV7-9 and J is TRBJ2-5; TRBD1 matches 7 bases. The CDR3 spans 17 residues. The germline gives CDR1 SEHNR, CDR2 FQNEAQ (reference sequence). J lost 3 bases, V lost 3 bases, and 13 bases had no gene match. The CDR3 loop reads CASSLAPLGQSEETQYF. For the CDR3, the DNA is TGTGCCAGCAGCTTGGCGCCTTTGGGACAGTCGGAAGAGACCCAGTACTTC. The variable domain in full, completed from reference TRBV7-9 and TRBJ2-5, reads DTGVSQNPRHKITKRGQNVTFRCDPISEHNRLYWYRQTLGQGPEFLTYFQNEAQLEKSRLLSDRFSAERPKGSFSTLEIQRTEQGDSAMYLCASSLAPLGQSEETQYFGPGTRLLVL.

Only a few counts were recorded for this clone. The chain uses TRBV6-5 and TRBJ2-7; 7 nucleotides line up with TRBD2. This CDR3 is 13 amino acids long. Germline V gives CDR1 MNHEY, CDR2 SVGAGI. Trimming took 4 bases from V and 10 from J; bases not matched to a gene: 10. CDR3 sequence reads: CASSSTQSGNQYF. CDR3 nucleotides: TGTGCCAGCAGTTCCACCCAAAGCGGGAACCAGTACTTC.

The J gene is TRBJ1-4, the V gene TRBV9; no clear D gene. This CDR3 contains 15 residues. Trimming removed 0 bases at V and 2 bases at J, with 8 bases between. Germline V gives CDR1 SGDLS, CDR2 YYNGEE. The CDR3 sequence is CASSVDYSTNEKLFF. The CDR3 coding sequence is TGTGCCAGCAGCGTAGATTATTCTACTAATGAAAAACTGTTTTTT.

The rearrangement links TRBV27 to TRBJ2-7; possibly TRBD1 for D (5 bases). The CDR3 length is 16 residues. The V end was cut by 3 bases, the J end by 6 bases, with 21 bases between. CDR1 and CDR2 (germline): MNHEY, SMNVEV (reference sequence). CDR3 amino acids: CASSFRATFPVGEQYF. DNA for the CDR3: TGTGCCAGCAGTTTCAGGGCCACTTTCCCGGTGGGCGAGCAGTACTTC.

J is TRBJ2-7 and V is TRBV29-1; 12 nucleotides agree with TRBD2. CDR3 length equals 15 residues. The germline V gene encodes CDR1 SQVTM and CDR2 ANQGSEA. Germline trimming cut 2 bases from V and 4 bases from J; bases unmatched to any gene: 6. Written as DNA, the CDR3 is TGCAGCGTTGAACTAGCGGGAGGGCCGATTTACGAGCAGTACTTC. Residues: CSVELAGGPIYEQYF.

This clone is a singleton in its sample. The chain employs TRBV28 and TRBJ1-2; D perhaps matches TRBD1 (6 bases). V gave up 5 bases and J gave up 4 bases, with 17 bases separating them. This CDR3 is 15 amino acids long. CDR1 and CDR2 (germline): MDHEN, SYDVKM. The CDR3: CASSPIITDSYGYTF. CDR3 sequence (DNA): TGTGCCAGCAGTCCCATTATAACGGACAGCTATGGCTACACCTTC.

The chain uses TRBV7-2 and TRBJ2-5; TRBD1 might be the D (5 bases). This CDR3 spans 16 amino acids. Germline CDR1 is SGHTA and CDR2 is FQGNSA. Trimming removed 1 base from V and 5 bases from J, with 17 bases in between. The CDR3 DNA is TGTGCCAGCAGCTTAGTCCCTCAGGGTCTGGGGGAGACCCAGTACTTC. Its protein product is CASSLVPQGLGETQYF.

The gene calls are TRBV9 and TRBJ2-1, with D possibly matching TRBD2 (6 bases). The germline CDR1 and CDR2 sequences are SGDLS and YYNGEE. Trimming removed 4 bases at V and 10 bases at J, with 24 bases between. The CDR3 totals 16 residues. This chain's CDR3 is CASSPSWGDLIIEQFF. CDR3 nucleotides: TGTGCCAGCAGCCCGTCGTGGGGGGACCTCATCATAGAGCAGTTCTTC.